One and the same sample provided the 21 T cell receptor beta chains below, sequenced in a study of naive and memory T cell subsets. Broader study findings: Possibly reflecting memory cells re-expressing CD45RA, a few larger clonotypes occurred in naive repertoires, especially CD8.

An equimolar mix of two oligonucleotides served as the beta constant-region primer for TRBC1 and TRBC2. The ligated cDNA underwent four PCR rounds using SP2 and nested alpha and beta constant-region primers. MiXCR, applied by TCRdb to the UMI-ligation and nested PCR reads, yields one record per CDR3 protein. This sample carries over 110,000 distinct CDR3 sequences, about a fifth of them seen once, and the ten largest clones take 0.55% to 0.75%. Their recognized antigens are unknown. Sequencing input: naive CD8+ T cells from blood. All receptors derive from a human donor in good health.

The table lists this clonotype with a few counts. The V and J genes are TRBV9 and TRBJ2-1; TRBD2 matches at 7 bases. Germline trimming cut 0 bases from V and 5 bases from J; bases unmatched to any gene: 8. CDR1 SGDLS and CDR2 YYNGEE come from the germline V gene. The CDR3 extends over 16 amino acids. CDR3 sequence: CASSVVGKGGDNEQFF. The CDR3 coding sequence is TGTGCCAGCAGCGTAGTTGGAAAGGGAGGGGACAATGAGCAGTTCTTC.

This chain uses TRBV9 with TRBJ2-1; D gene ambiguous. The CDR3 is made up of 12 amino acids. Germline CDR1 reads SGDLS; CDR2 reads YYNGEE. Trimming shortened V by 3 bases and J by 9 bases, and 10 bases separated the two germline ends. CDR3 coding DNA: TGTGCCAGCAGCGGACTGCACGTTGAGCAGTTCTTC. Translating gives CASSGLHVEQFF. Combining the CDR3 with reference TRBV9 and TRBJ2-1 gives the whole variable domain DSGVTQTPKHLITATGQRVTLRCSPRSGDLSVYWYQQSLDQGLQFLIQYYNGEERAKGNILERFSAQQFPDLHSELNLSSLELGDSALYFCASSGLHVEQFFGPGTRLTVL.

The chain employs TRBV5-1 and TRBJ2-1; D call uncertain. The CDR3 totals 13 residues. Trimming pared 4 bases from V and 7 bases from J, leaving 12 bases between. Per the germline V gene, CDR1 is SGHRS and CDR2 is YFSETQ. The CDR3 loop reads CASSPRYVNEQFF. CDR3 DNA sequence: TGCGCCAGCAGCCCTCGCTACGTGAATGAGCAGTTCTTC. Based on the CDR3 plus reference TRBV5-1 and TRBJ2-1, the full variable domain is KAGVTQTPRYLIKTRGQQVTLSCSPISGHRSVSWYQQTPGQGLQFLFEYFSETQRNKGNFPGRFSGRQFSNSRSEMNVSTLELGDSALYLCASSPRYVNEQFFGPGTRLTVL.

J is TRBJ2-1 and V is TRBV20-1; TRBD1 might be the D (6 bases). V lost 0 bases and J 5 bases, leaving 11 bases between the germline ends. The germline gives CDR1 DFQATT, CDR2 SNEGSKA (reference sequence). The CDR3 consists of 14 residues. Written as DNA, the CDR3 is TGCAGTGCTAGAGATTACGGACAGCACAATGAGCAGTTCTTC. Protein: CSARDYGQHNEQFF.

This rearrangement joins TRBV12-3 or TRBV12-4 to TRBJ2-7, with D possibly being TRBD2 (6 bases). V lost 0 bases, J lost 5 bases, and 20 bases lay in between. The CDR3 runs to 17 residues. The CDR3 DNA reads TGTGCCAGCAGTTTAGCGGGGGGACCTTATGATATCCACGAGCAGTACTTC. It is translated as CASSLAGGPYDIHEQYF.

The V gene is TRBV15, the J gene TRBJ2-1; D gene ambiguous. Germline values: CDR1 LNHNV, CDR2 YYDKDF (reference sequence). The ends were cut back, 0 bases at V and 3 bases at J, with 9 bases in the middle. The CDR3 length is 15 residues. The CDR3 is CATSREGRIYNEQFF. CDR3 nucleotides: TGTGCCACCAGCAGAGAGGGCAGGATCTACAATGAGCAGTTCTTC.

This clonotype was seen only a few times. The chain has TRBV28 and TRBJ2-1, with 10 bases aligning to TRBD2. Germline V gene lookup returns CDR1 MDHEN and CDR2 SYDVKM. Losses at the gene ends were 3 bases for V and 2 bases for J; bases not matched to a gene: 1. The CDR3 is made up of 15 amino acids. This CDR3 is CASSFGLAAYNEQFF. CDR3 sequence (DNA): TGTGCCAGCAGTTTCGGACTAGCGGCCTACAATGAGCAGTTCTTC.

The V call is TRBV6-5, the J call TRBJ1-1; 7 nucleotides align to TRBD1. The CDR3 has 15 amino acids. With 0 bases clipped from V and 4 bases from J, the junction kept 5 bases outside the gene matches. Per the germline V gene, CDR1 is MNHEY and CDR2 is SVGAGI. The CDR3 sequence: CASSYSRGPGTEAFF. CDR3 nucleotide sequence: TGTGCCAGCAGTTACTCTAGGGGGCCAGGCACTGAAGCTTTCTTT.

The chain employs TRBV3-1 and TRBJ2-5, with 10 nucleotides matching TRBD1. Germline values: CDR1 LGHDT, CDR2 YNNKEL (reference sequence). V gave up 5 bases and J gave up 4 bases; unmatched junction bases: 7. This CDR3 region has 15 residues. CDR3 bases: TGTGCCAGCAGCTCCGACAGGGGGCTTGGAGAGACCCAGTACTTC. Translating it yields CASSSDRGLGETQYF.

This clonotype turned up a few times. The V call is TRBV4-1, the J call TRBJ1-2; 8 nucleotides agree with TRBD1. CDR3 length equals 14 residues. With 4 bases clipped from V and 3 bases from J, the junction kept 4 bases outside the gene matches. Looked up from germline, CDR1 is MGHRA and CDR2 is YSYEKL. The CDR3 reads CASSPDRGDYGYTF. In nucleotides, the CDR3 is TGCGCCAGCAGCCCCGACAGGGGTGACTATGGCTACACCTTC.

This clonotype has only a few counts. The CDR3 DNA follows: TGTGCCAGCACGATCGCAGGTTCCTACGAGCAGTACTTC. The encoded protein is CASTIAGSYEQYF. V usage is TRBV7-9 and J usage is TRBJ2-7; D gene ambiguous. Germline CDR1 and CDR2: SEHNR and FQNEAQ (reference sequence). V lost 7 bases and J lost 1, with 11 bases in between. The CDR3 is 13 amino acids.

The chain uses TRBV7-7 and TRBJ2-3, with 10 nucleotides matching TRBD2. This CDR3 region has 15 residues. Germline V CDR1 and CDR2: SSHAT, FNYEAQ (reference sequence). V shed 4 bases, J shed 6 bases, and the junction held 7 bases outside the gene matches. CDR3 residues: CASSSAPSGSDTQYF. The CDR3, as DNA: TGTGCCAGCAGCTCCGCCCCTAGCGGGAGTGATACGCAGTATTTT.

This clonotype was seen many times. This chain joins TRBV9 and TRBJ1-1; TRBD1 matches 7 bases. The CDR3 is 15 amino acids. The V gene end was trimmed by 4 bases and the J gene end by 2 bases; junction bases not matched to a gene: 8. CDR1 is SGDLS, CDR2 YYNGEE, per germline. The CDR3 loop is CASSPHRGSNTEAFF. The CDR3 nucleotides are TGTGCCAGCAGCCCCCACAGGGGTAGTAACACTGAAGCTTTCTTT.

In this sample, this clonotype turned up a few times. The chain combines TRBV15 with TRBJ1-4; TRBD1 is a possible D gene (5 bases). CDR1 and CDR2 (germline): LNHNV, YYDKDF (reference sequence). The V and J ends lost 1 base and 14 bases respectively, with 11 bases between them. There are 12 residues in the CDR3. CDR3 in DNA: TGTGCCACCAGCAGAGTGGCGGGGCCGCTGTTTTTT. This codes for CATSRVAGPLFF.

The chain links TRBV27 to TRBJ1-1; D call uncertain. V lost 2 bases and J lost 3, with 7 bases in between. The germline CDR1 and CDR2 sequences are MNHEY and SMNVEV (reference sequence). The CDR3 runs to 13 residues. CDR3 protein: CASSLVKDTEAFF. DNA for the CDR3: TGTGCCAGCAGTTTAGTCAAGGACACTGAAGCTTTCTTT.

V is TRBV20-1 and J is TRBJ2-2; no definite D call. The CDR3 runs 12 residues. V was pared by 6 bases and J by 3 bases, with 8 bases between. Germline values: CDR1 DFQATT, CDR2 SNEGSKA (reference sequence). CDR3 sequence: CSALIYTGELFF. The CDR3 DNA follows: TGCAGTGCCCTAATTTACACCGGGGAGCTGTTTTTT.

This clonotype was counted only a few times. The V gene is TRBV28, the J gene TRBJ1-5; a weak D match, TRBD1 (6 bases). Germline values: CDR1 MDHEN, CDR2 SYDVKM. V lost 4 bases to trimming and J lost 3 bases, with 19 bases between them. This CDR3 has 17 residues. The CDR3 DNA reads TGTGCCAGCAGTTCCGGGAGGGGGGAGGCCGTCAATCAGCCCCAGCATTTT. It yields the protein CASSSGRGEAVNQPQHF. Filled out from reference TRBV28 and TRBJ1-5, the complete variable domain reads DVKVTQSSRYLVKRTGEKVFLECVQDMDHENMFWYRQDPGLGLRLIYFSYDVKMKEKGDIPEGYSVSREKKERFSLILESASTNQTSMYLCASSSGRGEAVNQPQHFGDGTRLSIL.

This clonotype was detected only a few times. The chain links TRBV20-1 to TRBJ2-3; no firm D call. Germline-derived CDR1 and CDR2 are DFQATT and SNEGSKA (reference sequence). The CDR3 sequence is 15 residues long. V was trimmed by 0 bases and J by 10 bases, leaving 20 bases between them. The DNA of the CDR3 is TGCAGTGCTAGAGAGCCCCTGTCCGGTACTCCTGCGCAGTATTTT. Its protein product is CSAREPLSGTPAQYF.

The genes are TRBV27 and TRBJ2-1, with 8 positions matching TRBD2. The trim removed 0 bases at V and 3 bases at J, leaving 13 bases unmatched. CDR1 and CDR2 from the germline V gene are MNHEY and SMNVEV (reference sequence). The CDR3 contains 19 residues. Here the CDR3 reads CASSLSAEKRELGYNEQFF. As DNA, the CDR3 is TGTGCCAGCAGTTTATCGGCGGAGAAGCGGGAGCTAGGCTACAATGAGCAGTTCTTC.

The genes are TRBV28 and TRBJ1-1; D call uncertain. Germline V gives CDR1 MDHEN, CDR2 SYDVKM. V was shortened by 5 bases and J by 1 base, with 8 bases between the two germline ends. The CDR3 is 13 amino acids. The CDR3 DNA sequence: TGTGCCAGCAGTCGTGGATCGAACACTGAAGCTTTCTTT. Protein product: CASSRGSNTEAFF.

The chain is built from TRBV15 and TRBJ2-7; D gene ambiguous. This CDR3 region has 16 residues. Trimming pared 3 bases from V and 2 bases from J, leaving 17 bases between. CDR1 and CDR2 from the germline V gene are LNHNV and YYDKDF (reference sequence). The chain's CDR3 is CATSSVDQIGPYEQYF. The DNA for the CDR3 is TGTGCCACCAGCAGCGTCGACCAGATAGGCCCCTACGAGCAGTACTTC.